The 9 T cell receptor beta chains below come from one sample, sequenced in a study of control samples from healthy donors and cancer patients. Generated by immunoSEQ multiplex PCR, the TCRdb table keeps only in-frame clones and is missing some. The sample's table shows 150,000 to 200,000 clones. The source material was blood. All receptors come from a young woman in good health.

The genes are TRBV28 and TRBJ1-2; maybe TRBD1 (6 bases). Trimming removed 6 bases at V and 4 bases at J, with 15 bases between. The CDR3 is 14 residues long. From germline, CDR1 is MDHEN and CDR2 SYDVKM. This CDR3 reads CASRSAGVIYGYTF. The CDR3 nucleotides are TGTGCCAGCAGATCGGCAGGGGTCATCTATGGCTACACCTTC.

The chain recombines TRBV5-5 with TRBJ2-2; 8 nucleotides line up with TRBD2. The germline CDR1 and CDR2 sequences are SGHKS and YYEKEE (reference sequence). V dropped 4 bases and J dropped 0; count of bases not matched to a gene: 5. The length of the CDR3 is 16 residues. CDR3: CASSPAGGANTGELFF. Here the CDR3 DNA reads TGTGCCAGCAGCCCGGCGGGGGGCGCGAACACCGGGGAGCTGTTTTTT.

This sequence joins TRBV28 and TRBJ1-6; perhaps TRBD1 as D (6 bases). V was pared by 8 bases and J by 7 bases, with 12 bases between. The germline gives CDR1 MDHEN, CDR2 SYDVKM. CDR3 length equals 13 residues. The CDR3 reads CASGGGLNSPLHF. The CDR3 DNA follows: TGTGCCAGCGGGGGGGGGCTCAATTCACCCCTCCACTTT. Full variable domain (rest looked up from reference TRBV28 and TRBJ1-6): DVKVTQSSRYLVKRTGEKVFLECVQDMDHENMFWYRQDPGLGLRLIYFSYDVKMKEKGDIPEGYSVSREKKERFSLILESASTNQTSMYLCASGGGLNSPLHFGNGTRLTVT.

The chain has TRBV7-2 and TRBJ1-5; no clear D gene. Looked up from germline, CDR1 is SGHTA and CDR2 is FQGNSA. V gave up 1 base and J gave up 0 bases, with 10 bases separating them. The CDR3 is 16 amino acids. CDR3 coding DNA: TGTGCCAGCAGCTTAGGCCCAGTTAATAGCAATCAGCCCCAGCATTTT. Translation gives CASSLGPVNSNQPQHF.

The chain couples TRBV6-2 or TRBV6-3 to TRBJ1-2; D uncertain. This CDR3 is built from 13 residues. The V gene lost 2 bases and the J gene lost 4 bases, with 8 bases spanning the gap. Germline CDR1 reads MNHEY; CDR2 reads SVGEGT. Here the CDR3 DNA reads TGTGCCAGCAGTTACGTTCAGAGCTATGGCTACACCTTC. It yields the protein CASSYVQSYGYTF.

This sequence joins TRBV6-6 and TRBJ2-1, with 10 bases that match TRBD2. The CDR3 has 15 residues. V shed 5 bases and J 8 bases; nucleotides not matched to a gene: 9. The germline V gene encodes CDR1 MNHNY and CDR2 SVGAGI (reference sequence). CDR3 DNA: TGTGCCAGCAGTAGGGGGACTAGCGCGGGGTATGAGCAGTTCTTC. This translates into CASSRGTSAGYEQFF.

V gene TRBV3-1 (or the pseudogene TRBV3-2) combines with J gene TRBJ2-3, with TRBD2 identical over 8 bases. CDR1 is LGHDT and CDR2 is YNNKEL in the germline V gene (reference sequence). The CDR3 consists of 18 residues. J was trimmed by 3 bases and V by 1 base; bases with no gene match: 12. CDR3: CASSQVRGGTRRTDTQYF. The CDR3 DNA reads TGTGCCAGCAGCCAAGTTCGGGGGGGGACTCGTCGTACAGATACGCAGTATTTT.

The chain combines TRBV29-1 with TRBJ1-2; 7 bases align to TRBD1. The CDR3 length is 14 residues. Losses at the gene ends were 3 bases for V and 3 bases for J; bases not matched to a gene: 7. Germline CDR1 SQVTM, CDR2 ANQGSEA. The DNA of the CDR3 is TGCAGCGTTGATGGGAGGGGGCAGGACTATGGCTACACCTTC. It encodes CSVDGRGQDYGYTF.

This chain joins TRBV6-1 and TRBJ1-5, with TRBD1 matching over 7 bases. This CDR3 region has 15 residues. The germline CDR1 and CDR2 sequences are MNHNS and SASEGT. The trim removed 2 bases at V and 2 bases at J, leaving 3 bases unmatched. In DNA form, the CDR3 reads TGTGCCAGCAGTGAACAGGGGGGAGGCAATCAGCCCCAGCATTTT. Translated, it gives CASSEQGGGNQPQHF.